These 2 T cell receptor beta chains came from one sample sequenced in a study of a mutant IDH1 vaccine in newly diagnosed glioma. Only in-frame clones appear in the TCRdb table, and some are missing; sequencing was by immunoSEQ multiplex PCR. In the table there are roughly 70,000 clones, around 86% of which are singletons. The sample's time point: baseline, week 1 (first vaccination visit). Treatment meaning: pre-vaccination baseline after standard-of-care therapy. Sequencing was performed on PBMCs, taken from a glioma patient treated with radiotherapy, temozolomide or both. The source is a young man with glioma.

J is TRBJ1-5 and V is TRBV19; TRBD1 is a possible D gene (6 bases). CDR3 length: 12 residues. Germline V gene lookup returns CDR1 LNHDA and CDR2 SQIVND (reference sequence). The V end lost 11 bases, the J end lost 4 bases, and 12 bases lay between the germline ends. In nucleotides, the CDR3 is TGTGCCTCAAAAACAGGGAATCAGCCCCAGCATTTT. Translated: CASKTGNQPQHF.

The V gene is TRBV18, the J gene TRBJ2-7; D remains unclear. The CDR3 sequence is 14 residues long. Trimming cost V 3 bases and J 4 bases, with 13 bases left between them. In germline, CDR1 is KGHSH, CDR2 LQKENI. This CDR3 reads CASSPSRSFYEQYF. CDR3 bases: TGTGCCAGCTCACCGAGTCGGAGTTTTTACGAGCAGTACTTC.